The present T cell receptor (beta chain) was sequenced within a study of blood T cell repertoires in COVID-19. Study at large: Donors in the United States, Italy and Spain gave samples during acute or convalescent COVID-19.

Donors were grouped by their self-reported clinical history. CDR1 and CDR2 from the germline V gene are MNHEY and SVGAGI. Trimming took off 5 bases at V and 5 bases at J, with 12 bases between the two ends. The CDR3 sequence is 14 residues long. Per the study methods: Reference gene primer amplification in the assay estimated nucleated cell counts. Sequencing was performed with immunoSEQ multiplex PCR; in TCRdb, only in-frame clones are kept and a portion is missing. The DNA was the basis for D and trimming; V, J and clone size are from that table. This table holds around 130,000 clones, 84% found once.

This receptor was obtained from a woman aged 45-65 years with acute COVID-19. Sample: PBMCs or T cells enriched from blood (not recorded which). The chain is built from TRBV6-5 and TRBJ2-2, with a tentative D call TRBD2 (6 bases). The CDR3 reads CASSRDWGTGELFF. CDR3 in DNA: TGTGCCAGCAGTAGGGACTGGGGGACCGGGGAGCTGTTTTTT.